This T cell receptor beta chain was captured by sequencing in a study of blood T cell repertoires in COVID-19. At the level of the study: In each case, the material was cDNA or gDNA derived from T cells, B-cell-depleted T cells, or PBMCs.

The length of the CDR3 is 18 residues. The germline V gene has CDR1 MRHNA and CDR2 SNTAGT. V lost 8 bases to trimming and J lost 0 bases; unmatched junction nucleotides: 13. Grouping used clinical history reported by participants in a survey and questionnaire. Clones were sequenced by immunoSEQ multiplex PCR, and TCRdb holds only the in-frame ones, with some missing. This table holds roughly 260,000 clones, 83% found once. This TCR was sampled from a woman between 40 and 55 years old who had been exposed to COVID-19. Sequencing was done on a sample of PBMCs or T cells enriched from blood (not recorded which). This chain connects TRBV6-4 to TRBJ2-4; 10 bases are shared with TRBD1. This CDR3 reads CASFRTGGLLLAKNIQYF. The DNA for the CDR3 is TGTGCCAGCTTCAGGACAGGGGGACTTCTTTTAGCCAAAAACATTCAGTACTTC.